This T cell receptor beta chain was captured in a study of CD8 T cells in ankylosing spondylitis. V was cut by 5 bases and J by 10 bases, with 18 bases left in between. The CDR3 spans 15 residues. Germline loops: CDR1 SGHNT, CDR2 YENEEA. TCRdb reanalysed the 5' RACE reads using MiXCR and keeps one entry per CDR3 protein. This sample has about 160,000 distinct CDR3 sequences, with roughly 10% found just once. This clonotype was sampled from a female donor with ankylosing spondylitis or in good health (not recorded which). The chain employs TRBV11-3 and TRBJ1-6; maybe TRBD1 (5 bases). The specimen was blood, either unsorted or a sorted T cell fraction (not recorded which). The CDR3, as DNA: TGTGCCAGCAGCCCTCCGGGACCCTTGGGATCACCCCTCCACTTT. Residues: CASSPPGPLGSPLHF. Filled out from reference TRBV11-3 and TRBJ1-6, the complete variable domain reads EAGVVQSPRYKIIEKKQPVAFWCNPISGHNTLYWYLQNLGQGPELLIRYENEEAVDDSQLPKDRFSAERLKGVDSTLKIQPAELGDSAVYLCASSPPGPLGSPLHFGNGTRLTVT.